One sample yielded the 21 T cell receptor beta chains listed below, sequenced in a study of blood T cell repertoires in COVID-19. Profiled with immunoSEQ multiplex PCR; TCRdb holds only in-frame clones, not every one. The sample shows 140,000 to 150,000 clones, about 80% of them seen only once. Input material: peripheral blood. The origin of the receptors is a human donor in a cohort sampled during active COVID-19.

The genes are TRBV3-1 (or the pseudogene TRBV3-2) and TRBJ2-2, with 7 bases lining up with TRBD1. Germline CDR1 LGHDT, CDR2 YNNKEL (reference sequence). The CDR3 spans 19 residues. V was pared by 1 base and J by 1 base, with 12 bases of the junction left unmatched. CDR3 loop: CASSQAFGTVTQNTGELFF. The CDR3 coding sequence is TGTGCCAGCAGCCAAGCCTTCGGGACAGTCACGCAGAACACCGGGGAGCTGTTTTTT.

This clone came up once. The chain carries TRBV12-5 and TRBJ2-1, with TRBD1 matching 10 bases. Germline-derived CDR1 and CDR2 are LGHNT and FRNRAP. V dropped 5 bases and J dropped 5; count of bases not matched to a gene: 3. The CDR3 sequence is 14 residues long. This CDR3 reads CASGRTGGDNEQFF. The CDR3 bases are TGTGCTAGTGGTCGGACAGGGGGGGACAATGAGCAGTTCTTC.

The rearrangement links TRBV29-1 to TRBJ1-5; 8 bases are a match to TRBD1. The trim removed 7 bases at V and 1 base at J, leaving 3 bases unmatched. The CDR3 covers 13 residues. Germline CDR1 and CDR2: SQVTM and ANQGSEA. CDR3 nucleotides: TGCAGCGCACGGACAGGGAGCAATCAGCCCCAGCATTTT. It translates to CSARTGSNQPQHF.

DNA of the CDR3: TGTGCCAGCAGCAAAGAACAGGGGGAGTATCGGCCCCAGCATTTT. It specifies CASSKEQGEYRPQHF. The chain is built from TRBV21-1 and TRBJ1-5; TRBD1 reflects the table's D call only, with no check against the DNA. TRBV21-1 represents a pseudogene. This CDR3 spans 15 amino acids.

CDR3: CASSEGRRETQYF. CDR3 DNA sequence: TGTGCCAGCAGTGAAGGGAGGCGAGAGACCCAGTACTTC. J is TRBJ2-5 and V is TRBV6-1; maybe TRBD2 (5 bases). The germline gives CDR1 MNHNS, CDR2 SASEGT. Deletions cut 1 base from V and 4 bases from J, with 7 bases between. The CDR3 has 13 residues.

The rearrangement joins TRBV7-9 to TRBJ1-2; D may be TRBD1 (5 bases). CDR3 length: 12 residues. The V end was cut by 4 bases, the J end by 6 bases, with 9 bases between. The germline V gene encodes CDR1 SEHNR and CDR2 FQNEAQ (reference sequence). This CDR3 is CASSWAGNGYTF. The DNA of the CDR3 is TGTGCCAGCAGCTGGGCAGGGAATGGCTACACCTTC. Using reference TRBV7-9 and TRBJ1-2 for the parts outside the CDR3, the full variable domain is DTGVSQNPRHKITKRGQNVTFRCDPISEHNRLYWYRQTLGQGPEFLTYFQNEAQLEKSRLLSDRFSAERPKGSFSTLEIQRTEQGDSAMYLCASSWAGNGYTFGSGTRLTVV.

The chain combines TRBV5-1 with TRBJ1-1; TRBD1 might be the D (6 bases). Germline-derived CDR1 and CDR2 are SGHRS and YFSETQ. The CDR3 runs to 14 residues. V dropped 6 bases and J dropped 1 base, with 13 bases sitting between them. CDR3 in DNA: TGCGCCAGCAAAGCCGGGACACCGAACACTGAAGCTTTCTTT. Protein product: CASKAGTPNTEAFF.

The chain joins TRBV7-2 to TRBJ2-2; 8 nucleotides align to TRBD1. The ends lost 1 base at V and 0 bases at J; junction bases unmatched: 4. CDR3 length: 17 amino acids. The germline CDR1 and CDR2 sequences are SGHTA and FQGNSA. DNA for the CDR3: TGTGCCAGCAGCTTAGTTGCAGGGGGCGCGAACACCGGGGAGCTGTTTTTT. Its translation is CASSLVAGGANTGELFF.

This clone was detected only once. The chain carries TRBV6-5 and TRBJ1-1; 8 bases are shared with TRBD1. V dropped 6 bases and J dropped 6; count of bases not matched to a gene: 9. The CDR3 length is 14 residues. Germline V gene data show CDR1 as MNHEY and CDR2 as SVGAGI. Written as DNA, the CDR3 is TGTGCCAGCAGCCCGGACAGGGATCGGGCTGAAGCTTTCTTT. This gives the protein CASSPDRDRAEAFF.

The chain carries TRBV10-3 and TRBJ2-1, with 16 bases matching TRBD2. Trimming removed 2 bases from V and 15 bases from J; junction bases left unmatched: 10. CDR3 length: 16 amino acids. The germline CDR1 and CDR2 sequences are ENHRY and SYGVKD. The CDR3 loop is CAISEVGTSGRGVRFF. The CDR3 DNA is TGTGCCATCAGTGAGGTTGGGACTAGCGGGAGGGGCGTGCGGTTCTTC.

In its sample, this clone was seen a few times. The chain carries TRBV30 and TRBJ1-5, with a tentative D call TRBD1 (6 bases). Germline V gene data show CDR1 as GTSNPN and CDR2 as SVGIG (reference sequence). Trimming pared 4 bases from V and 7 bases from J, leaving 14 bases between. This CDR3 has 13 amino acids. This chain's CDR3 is CAWTNEGEQPQHF. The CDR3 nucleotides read TGTGCCTGGACCAACGAGGGGGAGCAGCCCCAGCATTTT.

As DNA, the CDR3 is TGTGCCAGCAGCGCCGGAGGGGTTAGCAATCAGCCCCAGCATTTT. This sequence encodes CASSAGGVSNQPQHF. This rearrangement joins TRBV28 to TRBJ1-5; tentatively, D is TRBD1 (5 bases). The ends were cut back, 6 bases at V and 0 bases at J, with 12 bases in the middle. The V gene's germline CDR1 is MDHEN and CDR2 SYDVKM. The CDR3 covers 15 residues.

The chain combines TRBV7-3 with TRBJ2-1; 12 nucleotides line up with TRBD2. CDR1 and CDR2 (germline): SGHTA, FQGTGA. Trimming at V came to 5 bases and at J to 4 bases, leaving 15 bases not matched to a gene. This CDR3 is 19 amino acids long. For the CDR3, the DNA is TGTGCCAGCAGCCGACTCGCACCGCCTAGCGGGAGGGTTTACAATGAGCAGTTCTTC. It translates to CASSRLAPPSGRVYNEQFF.

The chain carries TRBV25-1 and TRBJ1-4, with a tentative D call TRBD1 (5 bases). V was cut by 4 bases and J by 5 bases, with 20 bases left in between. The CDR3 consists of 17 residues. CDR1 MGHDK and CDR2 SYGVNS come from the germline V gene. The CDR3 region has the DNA TGTGCCAGCAGTGGATGGAGGGGAGGGAGGGGAAATGAAAAACTGTTTTTT. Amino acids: CASSGWRGGRGNEKLFF. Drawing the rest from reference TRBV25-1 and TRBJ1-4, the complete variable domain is EADIYQTPRYLVIGTGKKITLECSQTMGHDKMYWYQQDPGMELHLIHYSYGVNSTEKGDLSSESTVSRIRTEHFPLTLESARPSHTSQYLCASSGWRGGRGNEKLFFGSGTQLSVL.

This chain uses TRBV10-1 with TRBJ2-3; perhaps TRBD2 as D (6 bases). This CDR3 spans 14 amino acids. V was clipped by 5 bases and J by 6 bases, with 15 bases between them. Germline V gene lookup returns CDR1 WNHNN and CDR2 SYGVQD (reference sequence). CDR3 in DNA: TGCGCCAGCAGTTTATCCGGGAGCAGCGATACGCAGTATTTT. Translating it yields CASSLSGSSDTQYF.

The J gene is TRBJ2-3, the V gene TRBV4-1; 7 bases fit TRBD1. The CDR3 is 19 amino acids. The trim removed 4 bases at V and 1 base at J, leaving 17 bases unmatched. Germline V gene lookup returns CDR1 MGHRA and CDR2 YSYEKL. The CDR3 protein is CASSLLQTGTKPGTDTQYF. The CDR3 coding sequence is TGCGCCAGCAGCCTTCTCCAGACAGGGACCAAACCAGGCACAGATACGCAGTATTTT.

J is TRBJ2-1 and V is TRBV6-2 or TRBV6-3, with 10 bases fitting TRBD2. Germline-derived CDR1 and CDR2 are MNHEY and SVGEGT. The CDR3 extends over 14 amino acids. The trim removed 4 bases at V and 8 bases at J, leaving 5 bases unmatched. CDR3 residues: CASSSVAGGYEQFF. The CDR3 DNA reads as TGTGCCAGCAGTTCCGTAGCGGGAGGATATGAGCAGTTCTTC.

CDR3 in amino acids: CASSNGAGSNQPQHF. The CDR3 DNA reads as TGTGCCAGTAGTAATGGAGCTGGGAGCAATCAGCCCCAGCATTTT. The J gene is TRBJ1-5, the V gene TRBV19, with no clear D. This CDR3 region has 15 residues. Looked up from germline, CDR1 is LNHDA and CDR2 is SQIVND (reference sequence). V lost 4 bases to trimming and J lost 1 base, with 11 bases between them.

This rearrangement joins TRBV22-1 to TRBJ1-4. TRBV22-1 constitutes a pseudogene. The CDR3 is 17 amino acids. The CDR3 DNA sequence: TGTCCTGGGAGCGCGGTCGTTGGAGAGACAACTAATGAAAAACTGTTTTTT. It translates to CPGSAVVGETTNEKLFF.

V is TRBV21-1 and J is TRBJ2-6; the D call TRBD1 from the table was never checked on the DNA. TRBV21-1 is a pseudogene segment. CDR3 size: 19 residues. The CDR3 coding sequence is TGTGCCAGCAGCAAGAGGAGGACAGGGTTCTTAGAGGGGGCCAACGTCCTGACTTTC. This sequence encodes CASSKRRTGFLEGANVLTF.

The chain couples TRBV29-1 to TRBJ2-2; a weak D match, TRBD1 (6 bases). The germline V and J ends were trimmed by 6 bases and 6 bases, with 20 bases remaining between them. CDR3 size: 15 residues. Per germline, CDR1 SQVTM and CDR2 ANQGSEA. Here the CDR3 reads CSVHRRGDPSGELFF. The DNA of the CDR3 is TGCAGCGTACACCGCAGGGGAGACCCGTCCGGGGAGCTGTTTTTT.